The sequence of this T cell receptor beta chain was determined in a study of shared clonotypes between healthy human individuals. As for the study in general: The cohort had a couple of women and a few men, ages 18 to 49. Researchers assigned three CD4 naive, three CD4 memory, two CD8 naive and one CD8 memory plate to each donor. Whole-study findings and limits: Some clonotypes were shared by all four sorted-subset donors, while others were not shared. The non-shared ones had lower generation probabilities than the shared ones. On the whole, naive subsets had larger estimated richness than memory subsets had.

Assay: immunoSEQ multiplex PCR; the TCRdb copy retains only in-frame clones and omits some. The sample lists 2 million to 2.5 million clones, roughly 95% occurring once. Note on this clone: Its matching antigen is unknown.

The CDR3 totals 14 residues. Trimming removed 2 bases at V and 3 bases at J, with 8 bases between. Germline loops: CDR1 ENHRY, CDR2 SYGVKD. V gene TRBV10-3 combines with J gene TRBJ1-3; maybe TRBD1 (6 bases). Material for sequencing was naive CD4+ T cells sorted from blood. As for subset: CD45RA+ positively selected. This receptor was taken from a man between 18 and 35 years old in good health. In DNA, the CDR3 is TGTGCCATCAGTGAGAGGGACATTGGAAACACCATATATTTT. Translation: CAISERDIGNTIYF.